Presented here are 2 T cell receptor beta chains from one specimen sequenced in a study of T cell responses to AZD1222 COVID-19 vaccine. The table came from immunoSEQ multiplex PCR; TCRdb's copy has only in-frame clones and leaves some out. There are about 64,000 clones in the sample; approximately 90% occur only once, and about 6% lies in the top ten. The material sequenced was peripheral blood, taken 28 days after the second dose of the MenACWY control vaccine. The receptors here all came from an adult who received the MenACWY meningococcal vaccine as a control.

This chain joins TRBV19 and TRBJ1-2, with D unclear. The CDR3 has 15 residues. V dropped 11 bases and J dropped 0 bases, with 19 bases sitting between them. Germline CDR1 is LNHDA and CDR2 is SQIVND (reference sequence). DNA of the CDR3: TGTGCCTCCAACCCTGTTACAGCTTCTAACTATGGCTACACCTTC. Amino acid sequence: CASNPVTASNYGYTF. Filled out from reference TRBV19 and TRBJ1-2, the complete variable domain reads DGGITQSPKYLFRKEGQNVTLSCEQNLNHDAMYWYRQDPGQGLRLIYYSQIVNDFQKGDIAEGYSVSREKKESFPLTVTSAQKNPTAFYLCASNPVTASNYGYTFGSGTRLTVV.

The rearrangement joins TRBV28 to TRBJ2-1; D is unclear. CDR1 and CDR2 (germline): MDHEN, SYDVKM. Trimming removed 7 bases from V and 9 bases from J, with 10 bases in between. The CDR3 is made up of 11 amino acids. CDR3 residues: CASTNIGEQFF. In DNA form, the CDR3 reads TGTGCCAGCACGAATATCGGTGAGCAGTTCTTC. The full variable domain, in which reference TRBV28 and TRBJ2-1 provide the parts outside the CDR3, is DVKVTQSSRYLVKRTGEKVFLECVQDMDHENMFWYRQDPGLGLRLIYFSYDVKMKEKGDIPEGYSVSREKKERFSLILESASTNQTSMYLCASTNIGEQFFGPGTRLTVL.